The T cell receptor (beta chain) under discussion was sequenced for a study of blood T cell repertoires in COVID-19. For the study at large: T cells, B-cell-depleted T cells, or PBMCs supplied cDNA or gDNA.

V lost 2 bases and J lost 9; bases outside the gene matches: 6. CDR1 is MDHEN and CDR2 is SYDVKM in the germline V gene. The CDR3 runs to 14 residues. Original handling: Estimates of nucleated cell counts were drawn from the amplification of reference gene primers. The protocol was immunoSEQ multiplex PCR, while the TCRdb copy is restricted to in-frame clones and leaves out a portion. That table gives V, J and clone size, and the DNA gave D and trimming. Among around 100,000 clones listed, more than 75% were seen once. This clone was observed a single time. The receptor's source is a man aged 40-50 years with acute or convalescent COVID-19. The chain is built from TRBV28 and TRBJ2-1; 8 bases are shared with TRBD1. The specimen was peripheral blood. The CDR3 region is CASSLGQGRGEQFF. CDR3 nucleotides: TGTGCCAGCAGTTTAGGACAGGGAAGGGGTGAGCAGTTCTTC.